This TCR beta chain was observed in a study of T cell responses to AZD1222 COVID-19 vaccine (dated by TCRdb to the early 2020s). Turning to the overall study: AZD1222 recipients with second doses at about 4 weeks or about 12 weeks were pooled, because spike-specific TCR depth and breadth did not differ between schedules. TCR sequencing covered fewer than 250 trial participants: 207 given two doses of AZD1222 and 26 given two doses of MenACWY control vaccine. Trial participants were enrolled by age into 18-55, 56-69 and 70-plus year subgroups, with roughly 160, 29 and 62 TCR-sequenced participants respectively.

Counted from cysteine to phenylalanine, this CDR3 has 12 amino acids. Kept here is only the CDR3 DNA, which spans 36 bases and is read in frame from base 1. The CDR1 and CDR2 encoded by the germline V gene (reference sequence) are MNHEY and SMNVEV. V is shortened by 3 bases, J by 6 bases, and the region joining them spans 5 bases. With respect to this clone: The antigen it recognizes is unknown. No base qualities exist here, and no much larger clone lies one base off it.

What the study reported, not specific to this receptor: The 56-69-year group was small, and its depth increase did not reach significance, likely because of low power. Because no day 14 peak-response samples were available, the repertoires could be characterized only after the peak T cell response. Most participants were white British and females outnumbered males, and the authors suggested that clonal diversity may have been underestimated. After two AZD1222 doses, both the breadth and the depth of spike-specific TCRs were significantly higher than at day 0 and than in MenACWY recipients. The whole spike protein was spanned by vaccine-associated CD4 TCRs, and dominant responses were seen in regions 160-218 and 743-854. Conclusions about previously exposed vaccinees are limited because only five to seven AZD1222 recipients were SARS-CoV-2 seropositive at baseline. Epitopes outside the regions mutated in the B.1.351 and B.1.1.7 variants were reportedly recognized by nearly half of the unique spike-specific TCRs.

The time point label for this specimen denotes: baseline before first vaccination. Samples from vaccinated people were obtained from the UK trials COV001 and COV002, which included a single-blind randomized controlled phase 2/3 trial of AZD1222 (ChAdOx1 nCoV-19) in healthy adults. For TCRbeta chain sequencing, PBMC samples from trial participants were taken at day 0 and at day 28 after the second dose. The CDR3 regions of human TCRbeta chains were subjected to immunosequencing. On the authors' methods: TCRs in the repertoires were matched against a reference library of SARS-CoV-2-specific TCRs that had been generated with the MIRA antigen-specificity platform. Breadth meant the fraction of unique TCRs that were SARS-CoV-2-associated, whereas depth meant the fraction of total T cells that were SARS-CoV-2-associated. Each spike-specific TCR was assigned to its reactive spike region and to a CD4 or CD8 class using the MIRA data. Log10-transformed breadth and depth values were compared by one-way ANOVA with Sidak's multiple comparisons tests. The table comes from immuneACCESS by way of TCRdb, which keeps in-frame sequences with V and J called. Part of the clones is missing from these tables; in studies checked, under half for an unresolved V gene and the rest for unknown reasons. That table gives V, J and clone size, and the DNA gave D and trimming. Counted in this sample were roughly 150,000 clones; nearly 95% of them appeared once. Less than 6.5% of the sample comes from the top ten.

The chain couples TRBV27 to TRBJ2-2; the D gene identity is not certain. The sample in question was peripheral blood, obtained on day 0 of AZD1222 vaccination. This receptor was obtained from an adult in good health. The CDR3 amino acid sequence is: CASSFRAGELFF. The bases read TGTGCCAGCAGTTTCCGGGCCGGGGAGCTGTTTTTT.